This is a list of T cell receptor beta chains from one sample in a study of cytomegalovirus exposure and HLA in healthy donors. Some clones are missing from TCRdb's copy, which holds only in-frame ones; the method was immunoSEQ multiplex PCR. The sample holds approximately 110,000 clones; 75% to 85% are singletons and the top ten take 2% to 2.5%. The specimen sequenced was PBMCs. The receptors were gathered from a man aged 30 to 39 in good health and CMV-seronegative. CDR3s include the opening cysteine and the closing phenylalanine or tryptophan. D genes are given only for firm matches. The size of a clone is reported for some rows only, either as once, few or many, or as a class for expanded clones.

>TRBJ1-5|NA|TRBV7-9|16|TRBD1
CASSNDRGPRNQPQHF
TGTGCCAGCAGCAATGACAGGGGACCTCGCAATCAGCCCCAGCATTTT
>TRBJ1-3|NA|TRBV13|15|TRBD1
CASSLQGASGNTIYF
TGTGCCAGCAGCTTACAGGGGGCCTCTGGAAACACCATATATTTT
>TRBJ1-2|NA|TRBV2|14|TRBD1
CASRAGTGGSGYTF
TGTGCCAGCAGAGCCGGGACAGGGGGCTCAGGCTACACCTTC
>TRBJ2-7|NA|TRBV2|17|TRBD1
CASTTAGSRTGGAGQYF
TGTGCCAGCACCACCGCCGGGAGCCGGACAGGGGGCGCTGGGCAGTACTTC
>TRBJ2-3|NA|TRBV30|14|TRBD2
CAWTGGGRTDTQYF
TGTGCCTGGACGGGGGGGGGCCGCACAGATACGCAGTATTTT
>TRBJ2-1|NA|TRBV6-6|14|TRBD2
CASRSGTSGYEQFF
TGTGCCAGCAGATCCGGGACTAGCGGGTATGAGCAGTTCTTC
>TRBJ2-7|NA|TRBV5-6|15|TRBD2
CASSSSSGAIYEQYF
TGTGCCAGCAGCTCCTCTAGCGGGGCGATCTACGAGCAGTACTTC
>TRBJ1-4|NA|TRBV7-2|15|NA
CASSLGGGTNEKLFF
TGTGCCAGCAGCTTAGGAGGGGGAACTAATGAAAAACTGTTTTTT
>TRBJ2-1|NA|TRBV28|15|NA
CASSLSGQVYNEQFF
TGTGCCAGCAGTTTGAGTGGGCAGGTCTACAATGAGCAGTTCTTC
>TRBJ1-4|NA|TRBV5-1|16|NA
CASSLERGAANEKLFF
TGCGCCAGCAGCTTGGAACGGGGGGCAGCGAATGAAAAACTGTTTTTT
>TRBJ2-7|NA|TRBV15|16|TRBD1
CATSREQTGLTYEQYF
TGTGCCACCAGCAGAGAACAGACAGGGCTAACCTACGAGCAGTACTTC
>TRBJ1-2|NA|TRBV7-9|16|TRBD1
CASSLVVAGGFYGYTF
TGTGCCAGCAGCTTAGTGGTGGCAGGGGGCTTCTATGGCTACACCTTC
>TRBJ2-5|NA|TRBV5-1|16|NA
CASRKTFRDIQETQYF
TGCGCCAGCAGGAAAACTTTCCGGGACATACAAGAGACCCAGTACTTC
>TRBJ1-6|NA|TRBV28|14|NA
CASGEGSYNSPLNF
TGTGCCAGCGGTGAGGGCTCCTATAATTCACCCCTCAACTTT
>TRBJ2-7|NA|TRBV2|14|TRBD1
CASSLQGAAYEQYF
TGTGCCAGCAGTCTACAGGGGGCGGCGTACGAGCAGTACTTC
>TRBJ2-7|NA|TRBV7-9|12|NA
CASTGRSYEQYF
TGTGCCAGCACTGGGAGGTCCTACGAGCAGTACTTC
>TRBJ2-1|NA|TRBV5-5|15|TRBD1
CASSLVQGVYNEQFF
TGTGCCAGCAGCTTGGTACAGGGGGTGTACAATGAGCAGTTCTTC
>TRBJ1-6|NA|TRBV5-4|14|NA
CASSFWTASSPLHF
TGTGCCAGCAGCTTCTGGACAGCTTCTTCACCCCTCCACTTT
>TRBJ1-1|NA|TRBV7-9|17|TRBD1
CASSLFSGTVINTEAFF
TGTGCCAGCAGCTTATTTTCTGGGACAGTAATCAACACTGAAGCTTTCTTT
>TRBJ1-2|NA|TRBV21-1|17|NA
CASSPKEGRGTQAGYTF
TGTGCCAGCAGCCCAAAAGAGGGCAGGGGGACTCAGGCTGGCTACACCTTC
>TRBJ1-1|NA|TRBV10-3|14|NA
CAIRGTGGDTEAFF
TGTGCCATCAGGGGGACCGGGGGTGACACTGAAGCTTTCTTT
>TRBJ1-2|NA|TRBV11-2|15|TRBD1
CASSFPGTGAYGYTF
TGTGCCAGCAGCTTCCCCGGGACAGGGGCCTATGGCTACACCTTC
>TRBJ1-2|NA|TRBV6-1|13|TRBD1
CASSPTGAKGYTF
TGTGCCAGCAGCCCTACAGGGGCTAAAGGCTACACCTTC
>TRBJ1-3|NA|TRBV2|15|TRBD1
CASSGGTGSGHTIYF
TGTGCCAGCAGTGGCGGGACAGGGAGTGGACACACCATATATTTT
>TRBJ2-5|NA|TRBV19|12|NA
CASTGKGETQYF
TGTGCCAGTACCGGCAAGGGGGAGACCCAGTACTTC
>TRBJ2-5|few|TRBV7-2|14|NA
CASSLGGQQETQYF
TGTGCCAGCAGCTTGGGGGGACAGCAAGAGACCCAGTACTTC
>TRBJ2-1|few|TRBV10-1|12|NA
CASSAPGDEQFF
TGCGCCAGCAGTGCACCCGGGGATGAGCAGTTCTTC
>TRBJ2-5|once|TRBV7-7|15|NA
CASSATGQYQETQYF
TGTGCCAGCAGCGCGACTGGACAGTACCAAGAGACCCAGTACTTC
>TRBJ1-2|NA|TRBV6-1|15|TRBD1
CASSVRGRSDYGYTF
TGTGCCAGCAGCGTTAGGGGGCGCTCGGACTATGGCTACACCTTC
>TRBJ2-7|NA|TRBV18|14|TRBD2
CASSPIPSGYEQYF
TGTGCCAGCTCACCAATCCCTAGCGGCTACGAGCAGTACTTC
>TRBJ1-4|NA|TRBV5-8|15|NA
CASSPSAIPGEKLFF
TGTGCCAGCAGCCCCAGCGCGATCCCGGGTGAAAAACTGTTTTTT
>TRBJ2-1|few|TRBV9|15|NA
CASSVGGELYNEQFF
TGTGCCAGCAGCGTAGGGGGGGAATTGTACAATGAGCAGTTCTTC
>TRBJ1-2|NA|TRBV28|14|NA
CASSLSRGGYGYTF
TGTGCCAGCAGTTTATCCAGGGGTGGCTATGGCTACACCTTC
>TRBJ1-1|few|TRBV15|15|TRBD1
CATSRGGQVNTEAFF
TGTGCCACCAGCAGAGGTGGACAGGTGAACACTGAAGCTTTCTTT
>TRBJ1-5|NA|TRBV19|14|NA
CASSMWQDNQPQHF
TGTGCCAGTAGTATGTGGCAGGACAATCAGCCCCAGCATTTT
>TRBJ2-7|NA|TRBV4-3|15|TRBD1
CASSQGDSETGEQYF
TGCGCCAGCAGCCAAGGGGACAGCGAAACGGGAGAGCAGTACTTC
>TRBJ1-1|NA|TRBV11-2|16|TRBD1
CASSSRTGSMSTEAFF
TGTGCCAGCAGCTCCAGGACAGGGAGCATGAGCACTGAAGCTTTCTTT
>TRBJ2-7|NA|TRBV28|14|NA
CASSLSQGLGEQYF
TGTGCCAGCAGTTTATCGCAGGGGTTGGGGGAGCAGTACTTC
>TRBJ2-1|NA|TRBV5-1|15|NA
CASSFGLSSYNEQFF
TGCGCCAGCAGCTTTGGACTAAGCTCCTACAATGAGCAGTTCTTC
>TRBJ2-2|NA|TRBV5-1|15|NA
CASMVSGMNTGELFF
TGCGCCAGCATGGTATCAGGGATGAACACCGGGGAGCTGTTTTTT
>TRBJ2-1|NA|TRBV19|15|NA
CASSLTLSSYNEQFF
TGTGCCAGTAGCTTAACCCTGAGCTCCTACAATGAGCAGTTCTTC
>TRBJ2-7|NA|TRBV7-2|15|TRBD1
CASSLVAGQGYEQYF
TGTGCCAGCAGCTTAGTAGCAGGACAGGGCTACGAGCAGTACTTC
>TRBJ2-1|few|TRBV5-4|15|NA
CASSLDRTFYNEQFF
TGTGCCAGCAGCCTAGACAGGACCTTCTACAATGAGCAGTTCTTC
>TRBJ2-7|NA|TRBV6-1|13|TRBD1
CASASHRGYEQYF
TGTGCCAGCGCATCACACAGGGGGTACGAGCAGTACTTC
>TRBJ2-7|NA|TRBV7-9|15|TRBD1
CASISGGQGAYEQYF
TGTGCCAGCATCTCGGGGGGACAGGGTGCCTACGAGCAGTACTTC
>TRBJ1-5|few|TRBV4-3|16|NA
CASSPGGGLPNQPQHF
TGCGCCAGCAGCCCTGGGGGGGGGCTACCCAATCAGCCCCAGCATTTT
>TRBJ1-2|NA|TRBV27|16|TRBD1
CASSGGTGPTPYGYTF
TGTGCCAGCAGTGGCGGGACAGGGCCTACCCCTTATGGCTACACCTTC
>TRBJ2-5|NA|TRBV6-6|14|TRBD2
CASRRTSGQETQYF
TGTGCCAGCAGAAGGACTAGCGGACAAGAGACCCAGTACTTC
>TRBJ1-5|NA|TRBV7-2|14|NA
CASSFSQADQPQHF
TGTGCCAGCAGCTTCTCACAGGCGGATCAGCCCCAGCATTTT
>TRBJ2-1|NA|TRBV6-5|12|NA
CASRSLGGRQFF
TGTGCCAGCAGGTCCCTAGGAGGGCGGCAGTTCTTC
>TRBJ2-1|few|TRBV7-2|14|NA
CASSLAERSGEQFF
TGTGCCAGCAGCTTAGCGGAGCGGTCGGGAGAGCAGTTCTTC
>TRBJ2-4|NA|TRBV9|13|TRBD1
CASSEGTGTIQYF
TGTGCCAGCAGCGAGGGGACAGGGACCATTCAGTACTTC
>TRBJ1-1|NA|TRBV13|14|NA
CASSLLGGNTEAFF
TGTGCCAGCAGCTTACTGGGGGGGAACACTGAAGCTTTCTTT
>TRBJ1-2|NA|TRBV7-8|14|TRBD1
CASSLGQGARGYTF
TGTGCCAGCAGCTTGGGACAGGGGGCGCGAGGCTACACCTTC
>TRBJ1-2|NA|TRBV6-1|15|NA
CASSEAGQPNYGYTF
TGTGCCAGCAGTGAAGCGGGACAACCGAACTATGGCTACACCTTC
>TRBJ1-1|NA|TRBV6-5|13|NA
CASSDTSRTEAFF
TGTGCCAGCAGTGACACCAGCCGGACTGAAGCTTTCTTT